These 9 T cell receptor beta chains originate from one sample sequenced in a study of T cells after yellow fever vaccination. TCRdb reprocessed the 5' RACE reads with MiXCR, giving one entry per CDR3 protein. The table records about 210,000 distinct CDR3 sequences, less than 3.5% of them present only once. Sequencing was performed on CD4+ T cells sorted from PBMCs, taken 10 days after the yellow fever booster vaccination. The receptors originated from a man between 18 and 35 years old who received the YFV17D yellow fever vaccine.

This clonotype has more than one count but fewer than ten. J is TRBJ2-5 and V is TRBV29-1; D ambiguous. From germline, CDR1 is SQVTM and CDR2 ANQGSEA. Trimming shortened V by 7 bases and J by 2 bases, and 11 bases separated the two germline ends. The CDR3 length is 12 residues. DNA of the CDR3: TGCAGCGCCCGCTGGGGTCAAGAGACCCAGTACTTC. Translated: CSARWGQETQYF.

This clonotype was observed a handful of times. The genes are TRBV12-3 or TRBV12-4 and TRBJ2-2; a weak D match, TRBD2 (5 bases). This CDR3 contains 12 residues. Trimming pared 7 bases from V and 5 bases from J, leaving 8 bases between. The DNA for the CDR3 is TGTGCCAGCACTACTAGGACCGGGGAGCTGTTTTTT. Protein sequence: CASTTRTGELFF.

This clonotype appeared many times. The J gene is TRBJ1-2, the V gene TRBV5-1; 7 nucleotides align to TRBD1. Germline CDR1 reads SGHRS; CDR2 reads YFSETQ. V lost 4 bases and J lost 6; bases outside the gene matches: 9. The CDR3 is made up of 14 amino acids. The CDR3 sequence is CASSPGGGKDGYTF. The CDR3, as DNA: TGCGCCAGCAGCCCAGGGGGTGGAAAGGATGGCTACACCTTC. The complete variable domain, with remaining parts taken from reference TRBV5-1 and TRBJ1-2, reads KAGVTQTPRYLIKTRGQQVTLSCSPISGHRSVSWYQQTPGQGLQFLFEYFSETQRNKGNFPGRFSGRQFSNSRSEMNVSTLELGDSALYLCASSPGGGKDGYTFGSGTRLTVV.

This clonotype was counted many times. The chain recombines TRBV7-2 with TRBJ2-5; D uncertain. The length of the CDR3 is 15 residues. CDR1 is SGHTA, CDR2 FQGNSA, per germline. V lost 4 bases and J 4 bases, leaving 16 bases between the germline ends. The CDR3 here is CASSWREGRGETQYF. As DNA, the CDR3 is TGTGCCAGCAGCTGGCGAGAAGGGCGAGGAGAGACCCAGTACTTC.

The table lists this clonotype with many counts. The J gene is TRBJ2-1, the V gene TRBV7-9; a weak D match, TRBD1 (5 bases). This CDR3 is built from 15 residues. V was shortened by 5 bases and J by 5 bases, with 16 bases between the two germline ends. From germline, CDR1 is SEHNR and CDR2 FQNEAQ (reference sequence). The CDR3 coding sequence is TGTGCCAGCAGCCGGTCCCAGGGCTACAACAATGAGCAGTTCTTC. Residues: CASSRSQGYNNEQFF.

Ten or more counts support this clonotype. The CDR3 reads CASSLARLAGEPSTDTQYF. The CDR3, as DNA: TGTGCCAGCAGCTTGGCGCGGCTAGCGGGGGAACCTAGCACAGATACGCAGTATTTT. The rearrangement links TRBV5-6 to TRBJ2-3; TRBD2 matches 10 bases. The CDR3 has 19 residues. Unmatched junction bases numbered 10, after V lost 0 bases and J lost 0 bases. Germline values: CDR1 SGHDT, CDR2 YYEEEE. Together with reference TRBV5-6 and TRBJ2-3, the CDR3 gives the full variable domain: DAGVTQSPTHLIKTRGQQVTLRCSPKSGHDTVSWYQQALGQGPQFIFQYYEEEERQRGNFPDRFSGHQFPNYSSELNVNALLLGDSALYLCASSLARLAGEPSTDTQYFGPGTRLTVL.

This clonotype has a count of ten or more. The chain couples TRBV7-3 to TRBJ2-3; possibly TRBD2 for D (5 bases). V was clipped by 7 bases and J by 1 base, with 12 bases between them. Looked up from germline, CDR1 is SGHTA and CDR2 is FQGTGA. This CDR3 has 14 amino acids. The CDR3 DNA follows: TGTGCCAGCAACATAAGGACTGGCACAGATACGCAGTATTTT. It yields the protein CASNIRTGTDTQYF.

The table lists this clonotype with many counts. The CDR3 nucleotides are TGCGCCAGCCGGACTAGCGGGGGGGCGGGTGAGCAGTTCTTC. Residues: CASRTSGGAGEQFF. The V gene is TRBV5-1, the J gene TRBJ2-1; the match to TRBD2 covers 15 bases. The CDR3 runs to 14 residues. Germline-derived CDR1 and CDR2 are SGHRS and YFSETQ. With V trimmed by 7 bases and J by 9 bases, 5 bases remained unmatched.

A note on this clonotype: A read error may produce the germline difference seen at one junction end. Here the CDR3 reads CASSLRGEVGYSF. CDR3 nucleotide sequence: TGTGCCAGCAGCTTACGGGGCGAGGTTGGCTACTCCTTC. This rearrangement joins TRBV7-2 to TRBJ1-2; weak D call: TRBD1 (5 bases). This CDR3 contains 13 residues. Germline V gene lookup returns CDR1 SGHTA and CDR2 FQGNSA.